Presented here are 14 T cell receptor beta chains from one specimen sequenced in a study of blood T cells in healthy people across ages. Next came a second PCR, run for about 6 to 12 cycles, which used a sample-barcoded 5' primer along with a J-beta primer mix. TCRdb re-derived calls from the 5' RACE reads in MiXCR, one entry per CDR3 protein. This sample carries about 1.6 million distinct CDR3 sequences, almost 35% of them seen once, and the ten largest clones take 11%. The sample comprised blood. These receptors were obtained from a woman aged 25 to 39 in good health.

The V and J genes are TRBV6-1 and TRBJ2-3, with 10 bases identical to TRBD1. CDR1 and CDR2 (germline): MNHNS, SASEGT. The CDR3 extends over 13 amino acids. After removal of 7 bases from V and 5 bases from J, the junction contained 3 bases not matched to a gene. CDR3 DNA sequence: TGTGCCAGCACAGGGACAGGGGTAGATACGCAGTATTTT. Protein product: CASTGTGVDTQYF.

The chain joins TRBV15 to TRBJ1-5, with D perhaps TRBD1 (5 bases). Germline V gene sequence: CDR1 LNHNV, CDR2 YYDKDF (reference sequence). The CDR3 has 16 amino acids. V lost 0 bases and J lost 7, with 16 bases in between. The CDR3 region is CATSRDNQGPGQPQHF. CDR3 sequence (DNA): TGTGCCACCAGCAGAGATAATCAGGGCCCCGGCCAGCCCCAGCATTTT.

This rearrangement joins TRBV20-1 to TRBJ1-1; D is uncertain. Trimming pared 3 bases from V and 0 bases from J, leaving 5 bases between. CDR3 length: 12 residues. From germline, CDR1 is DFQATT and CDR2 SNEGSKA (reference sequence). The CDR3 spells CSARLMNTEAFF. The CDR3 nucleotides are TGCAGTGCTAGGTTGATGAACACTGAAGCTTTCTTT.

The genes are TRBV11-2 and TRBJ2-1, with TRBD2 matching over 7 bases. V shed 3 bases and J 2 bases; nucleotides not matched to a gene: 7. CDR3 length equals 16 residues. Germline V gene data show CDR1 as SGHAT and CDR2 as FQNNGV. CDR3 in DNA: TGTGCCAGCAGCTTCCCTCCGGGGGGTACCTACAATGAGCAGTTCTTC. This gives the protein CASSFPPGGTYNEQFF.

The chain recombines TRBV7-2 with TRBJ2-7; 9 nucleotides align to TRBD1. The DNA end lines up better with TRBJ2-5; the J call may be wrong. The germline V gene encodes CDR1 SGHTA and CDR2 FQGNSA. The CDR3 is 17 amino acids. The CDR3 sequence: CASSFRARRGTGETQYF. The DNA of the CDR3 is TGTGCCAGCAGCTTTAGGGCCCGGCGGGGGACAGGGGAGACCCAGTACTTC.

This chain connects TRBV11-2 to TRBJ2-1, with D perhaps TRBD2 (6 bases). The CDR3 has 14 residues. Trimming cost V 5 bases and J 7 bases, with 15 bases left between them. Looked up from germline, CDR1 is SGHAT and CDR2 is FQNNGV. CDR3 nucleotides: TGTGCCAGCAGCCGCGCTGGCGGGACGAATGAGCAGTTCTTC. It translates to CASSRAGGTNEQFF.

CDR3 nucleotide sequence: TGCAGTGCTCGACGACAGACCCTCTACAATGAGCAGTACTTC. Its protein product is CSARRQTLYNEQYF. This chain connects TRBV20-1 to TRBJ2-7; possibly TRBD1 for D (5 bases). With 5 bases removed from V and 7 bases from J, the gap between germline ends came to 21 bases. Germline values: CDR1 DFQATT, CDR2 SNEGSKA (reference sequence). This CDR3 is built from 14 residues.

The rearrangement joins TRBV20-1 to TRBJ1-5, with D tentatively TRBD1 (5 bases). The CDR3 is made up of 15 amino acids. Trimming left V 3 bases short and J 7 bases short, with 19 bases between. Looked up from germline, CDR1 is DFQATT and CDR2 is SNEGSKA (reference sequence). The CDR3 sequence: CSASGGLSELQPQHF. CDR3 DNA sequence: TGCAGTGCTAGCGGGGGACTGTCTGAATTGCAGCCCCAGCATTTT.

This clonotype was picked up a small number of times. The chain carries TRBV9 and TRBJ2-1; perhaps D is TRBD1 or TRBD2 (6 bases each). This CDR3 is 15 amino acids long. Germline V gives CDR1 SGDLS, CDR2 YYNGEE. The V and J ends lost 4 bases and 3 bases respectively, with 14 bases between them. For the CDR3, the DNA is TGTGCCAGCAGCAAAGAGGGGGGCCACTACAATGAGCAGTTCTTC. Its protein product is CASSKEGGHYNEQFF.

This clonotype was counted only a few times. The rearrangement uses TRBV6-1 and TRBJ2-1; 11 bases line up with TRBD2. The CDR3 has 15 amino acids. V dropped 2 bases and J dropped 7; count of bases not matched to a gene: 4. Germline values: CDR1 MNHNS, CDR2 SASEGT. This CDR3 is CASSETSGRGNEQFF. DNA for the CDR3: TGTGCCAGCAGTGAAACTAGCGGGAGAGGTAATGAGCAGTTCTTC.

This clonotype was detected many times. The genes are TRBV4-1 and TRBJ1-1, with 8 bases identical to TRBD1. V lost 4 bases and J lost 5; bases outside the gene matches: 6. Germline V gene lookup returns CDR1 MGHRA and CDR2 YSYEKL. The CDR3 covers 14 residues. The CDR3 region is CASSLLQGVTEAFF. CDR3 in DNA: TGCGCCAGCAGCCTTTTACAGGGGGTGACTGAAGCTTTCTTT.

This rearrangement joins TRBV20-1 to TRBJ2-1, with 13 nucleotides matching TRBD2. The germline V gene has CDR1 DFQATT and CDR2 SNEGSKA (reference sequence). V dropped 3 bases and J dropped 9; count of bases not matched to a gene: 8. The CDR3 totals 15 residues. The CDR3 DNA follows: TGCAGTGCTAGGAAGACTAGCGGGGGGCGGGGTGAGCAGTTCTTC. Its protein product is CSARKTSGGRGEQFF.

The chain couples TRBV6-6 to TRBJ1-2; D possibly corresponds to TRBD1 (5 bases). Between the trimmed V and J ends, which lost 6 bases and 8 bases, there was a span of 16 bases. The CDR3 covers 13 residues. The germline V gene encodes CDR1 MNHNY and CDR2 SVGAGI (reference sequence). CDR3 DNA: TGTGCCAGCAGGGCCGGGACCGATCGGGGCTACACCTTC. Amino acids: CASRAGTDRGYTF.

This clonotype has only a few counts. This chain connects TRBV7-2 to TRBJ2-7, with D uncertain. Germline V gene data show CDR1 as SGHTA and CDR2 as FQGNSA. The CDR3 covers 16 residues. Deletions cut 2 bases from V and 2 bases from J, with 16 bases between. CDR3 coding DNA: TGTGCCAGCAGCTTAAGCGAGCTGCCCTCCCCCTACGAGCAGTACTTC. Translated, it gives CASSLSELPSPYEQYF.